This T cell receptor (beta chain) appears in the sequencing data of a study of blood T cell repertoires in COVID-19. Turning to the study itself: Both acute and convalescent COVID-19 samples were obtained from the United States, Italy and Spain. The analysed material was cDNA or gDNA that came from T cells, B-cell-depleted T cells, or PBMCs.

The authors' processing: Cell counts per sample came from amplifying reference gene primers. TCRdb's table, derived via immunoSEQ multiplex PCR, lists solely in-frame clones and lacks some. The DNA was the basis for D and trimming; V, J and clone size are from that table. The data show 50,000 to 80,000 clones, around 76% seen once. CDR1 MNHEY and CDR2 SVGAGI come from the germline V gene. The trim removed 3 bases at V and 6 bases at J, leaving 7 bases unmatched. The CDR3 consists of 15 residues. This receptor was identified in a human donor in a cohort sampled during active COVID-19. V usage is TRBV6-5 and J usage is TRBJ2-3; 9 nucleotides agree with TRBD2. Material: peripheral blood. CDR3 nucleotide sequence: TGTGCCAGCAGTTATGGGCGGGGGGGGTTGGATACGCAGTATTTT. Its translation is CASSYGRGGLDTQYF.